Sequencing of this T cell receptor beta chain was carried out in a study of cytomegalovirus exposure and HLA in healthy donors. Study results and limitations: A later analysis revealed that TCR association rates differed between HLA loci, peaking at DRB1 and bottoming out at HLA-C.

In the PCR, 60 Vbeta and 13 Jbeta primers were used. Assay: immunoSEQ multiplex PCR; the TCRdb copy retains only in-frame clones and omits some. The table shows roughly 200,000 clones, with 85% occurring only once. This clone was observed once. The antigen is undetermined. Trimming removed 0 bases from V and 1 base from J, with 9 bases in between. CDR3 length: 15 amino acids. Germline V gene data show CDR1 as LGHNA and CDR2 as YNFKEQ. V is TRBV4-2 and J is TRBJ1-1; D is possibly TRBD1 (5 bases). This receptor was obtained from a woman in her forties or fifties in good health and CMV-seronegative. The sequenced material came from PBMCs. The CDR3, as DNA: TGTGCCAGCAGCCAAGATCTTAGGGGGAACACTGAAGCTTTCTTT. Protein product: CASSQDLRGNTEAFF.